The source of this TCR beta chain is a study of Graves' ophthalmopathy and Graves' hyperthyroidism. Findings of the study overall: Most expanded thyroid clonotypes above 0.001 frequency also appeared in blood.

Remarks on this clonotype: As yet, its antigen is unknown.

Germline V gives CDR1 SGHTA, CDR2 FQGNSA. This CDR3 has 13 amino acids. Trimming left V 3 bases short and J 9 bases short, with 14 bases between. Recruitment covered hyperthyroidism patients aged 18 to 65 whose new diagnosis was of under 2 months' duration. Amplifying from RNA transcripts, the study obtained TCR beta CDR3 regions. Following a first-round RT-PCR that used HTBI primers, a second-round multiplex PCR was carried out. From the multiplex PCR reads, TCRdb called clonotypes with MiXCR, one entry per CDR3 protein. The sample includes over a million distinct CDR3 sequences, roughly 35% of them seen just once.

The origin of this receptor is an adult man with Graves' hyperthyroidism. This chain uses TRBV7-2 with TRBJ2-5; D unclear. Sample: peripheral blood or thyroid tissue (not recorded which). The chain's CDR3 is CASSLSFKQPQYF. The CDR3 DNA is TGTGCCAGCAGCTTGAGTTTTAAGCAGCCCCAGTACTTC.